The entry that follows covers one TCR beta chain sequence. As yet, its antigen is unknown. This entry comes from a study of CD8 T cells in Susac syndrome. This CDR3 contains 13 residues. V was pared by 4 bases and J by 4 bases, with 10 bases between. Germline V CDR1 and CDR2: SGHDN, FVKESK. Whole-study findings and limits: The study's TCR sequencing and HLA analysis covered a relatively small number of individuals, and the study acknowledged this.

TCR beta sequences were obtained from blood CD8+ and CD4+ T cells. The multiple sclerosis controls were treatment-naive patients affected by stable or active relapsing-remitting disease. TEMRA cells underwent FACS enrichment and CD8+ and CD4+ T cells underwent negative isolation. Reverse transcription used roughly 0.45 to 1 ug RNA and random hexamers. TCRdb recomputed calls from the immunoSEQ multiplex PCR reads with MiXCR, one row per CDR3 protein. The sample includes 200,000 or so distinct CDR3 sequences, roughly 90% of them seen just once. The source material was CD8+ T cells from PBMCs. The receptor was isolated from a human donor with multiple sclerosis. The rearrangement links TRBV14 to TRBJ1-1; D gene ambiguous. As DNA, the CDR3 is TGTGCCAGCAGCCCCCCTAGCAGCACTGAAGCTTTCTTT. Translated, it gives CASSPPSSTEAFF.